This TCR beta chain was sequenced during a study of shared clonotypes between healthy human individuals. The overall study: Each donor had three CD4 naive, three CD4 memory, two CD8 naive and one CD8 memory plate.

About this clone itself: Its matching antigen is unknown.

Whole-study results and caveats: Four donors held about 5% of naive CD4 clonotypes in common. Generally, naive subsets came out with larger estimated richness than memory subsets.

Original processing methods: Because ImmunoSEQ provided only junction sequences with no quality scores, the filtering differed. Profiling relied on immunoSEQ multiplex PCR, and the TCRdb table lists in-frame clones only, not all of them. That table supplies the V and J calls and clone size; D and trimming were determined from the DNA. Among 850,000 to 1,200,000 clones, approximately 68% were seen once, and the ten largest hold roughly 1.5%. This TCR was recovered from a man between 18 and 29 years old in good health. Input material: memory CD4+ T cells sorted from blood. The sample's subset: CD45RA-negative fraction.

CDR3 amino acids: CASSQDWVSAETQYF. The DNA for the CDR3 is TGCGCCAGCAGCCAAGATTGGGTTAGCGCAGAGACCCAGTACTTC. The rearrangement uses TRBV4-3 and TRBJ2-5, with TRBD2 as a possible D gene (5 bases). The length of the CDR3 is 15 residues. The germline V gene encodes CDR1 LGHNA and CDR2 YSLEER. V was shortened by 0 bases and J by 4 bases, with 12 bases between the two germline ends.